The clone carrying this T cell receptor (beta chain) was observed once. The sample belongs to a study of T cell changes during pregnancy in multiple sclerosis. The repertoire was sequenced with immunoSEQ multiplex PCR; TCRdb's copy has only in-frame clones and lacks some. The profile shows around 130,000 clones, around 97% of them singletons. This receptor was taken from a female donor with multiple sclerosis, enrolled in a pregnancy study. Sequences were derived from peripheral blood, sampled after pregnancy.

The CDR3 bases are TGTGCCAGCAGCTTAGAGGGGAGGGCTGGCTACACCTTC. It codes for CASSLEGRAGYTF. The V and J genes are TRBV7-9 and TRBJ1-2; TRBD1 is a possible D gene (5 bases). The CDR3 totals 13 residues. Germline V gene sequence: CDR1 SEHNR, CDR2 FQNEAQ (reference sequence). Trimming removed 1 base at V and 7 bases at J, with 10 bases between.